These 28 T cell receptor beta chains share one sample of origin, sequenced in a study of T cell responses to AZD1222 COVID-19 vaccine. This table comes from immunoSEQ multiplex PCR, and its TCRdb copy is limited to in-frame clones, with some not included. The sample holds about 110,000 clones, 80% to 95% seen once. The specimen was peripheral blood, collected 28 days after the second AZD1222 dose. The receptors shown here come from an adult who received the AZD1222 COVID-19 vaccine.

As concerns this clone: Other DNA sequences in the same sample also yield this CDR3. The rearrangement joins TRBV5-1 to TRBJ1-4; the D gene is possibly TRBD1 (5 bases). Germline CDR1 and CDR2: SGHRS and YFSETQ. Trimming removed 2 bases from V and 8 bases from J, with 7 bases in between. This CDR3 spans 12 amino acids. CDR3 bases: TGCGCCAGCAGCTTAGGGGACGAAAAACTGTTTTTT. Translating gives CASSLGDEKLFF. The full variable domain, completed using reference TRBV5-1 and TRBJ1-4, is KAGVTQTPRYLIKTRGQQVTLSCSPISGHRSVSWYQQTPGQGLQFLFEYFSETQRNKGNFPGRFSGRQFSNSRSEMNVSTLELGDSALYLCASSLGDEKLFFGSGTQLSVL.

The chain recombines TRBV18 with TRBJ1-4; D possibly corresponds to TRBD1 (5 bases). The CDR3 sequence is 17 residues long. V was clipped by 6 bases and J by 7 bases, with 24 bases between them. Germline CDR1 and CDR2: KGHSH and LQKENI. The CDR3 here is CASSPTEETAVGEKLFF. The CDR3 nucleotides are TGTGCCAGCTCCCCTACTGAGGAGACAGCCGTAGGTGAAAAACTGTTTTTT. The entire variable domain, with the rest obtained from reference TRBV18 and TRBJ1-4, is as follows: NAGVMQNPRHLVRRRGQEARLRCSPMKGHSHVYWYRQLPEEGLKFMVYLQKENIIDESGMPKERFSAEFPKEGPSILRIQQVVRGDSAAYFCASSPTEETAVGEKLFFGSGTQLSVL.

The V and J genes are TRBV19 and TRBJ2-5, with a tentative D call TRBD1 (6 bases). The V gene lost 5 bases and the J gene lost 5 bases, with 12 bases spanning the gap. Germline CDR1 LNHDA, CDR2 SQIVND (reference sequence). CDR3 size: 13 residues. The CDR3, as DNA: TGTGCCAGTAGTCAGGGGCGCCCGGAGACCCAGTACTTC. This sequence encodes CASSQGRPETQYF.

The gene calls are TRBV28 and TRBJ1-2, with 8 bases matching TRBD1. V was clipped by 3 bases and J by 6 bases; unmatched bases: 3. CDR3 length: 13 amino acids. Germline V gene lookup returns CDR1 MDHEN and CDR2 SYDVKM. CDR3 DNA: TGTGCCAGCAGTTTGACAGGGGAAAATGGCTACACCTTC. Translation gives CASSLTGENGYTF.

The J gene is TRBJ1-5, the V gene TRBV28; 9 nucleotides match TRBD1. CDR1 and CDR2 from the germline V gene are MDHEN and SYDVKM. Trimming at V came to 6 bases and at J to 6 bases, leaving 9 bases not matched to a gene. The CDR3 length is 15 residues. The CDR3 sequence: CASSLGQGSSQPQHF. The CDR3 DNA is TGTGCCAGCAGCCTGGGACAGGGTTCTTCTCAGCCCCAGCATTTT.

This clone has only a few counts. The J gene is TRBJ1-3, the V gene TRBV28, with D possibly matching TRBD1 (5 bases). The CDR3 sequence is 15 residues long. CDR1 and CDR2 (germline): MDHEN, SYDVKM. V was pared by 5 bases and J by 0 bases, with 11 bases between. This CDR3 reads CASSPLGGSGNTIYF. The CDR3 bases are TGTGCCAGCAGTCCCTTGGGGGGCTCTGGAAACACCATATATTTT.

CDR3 DNA: TGTGCCAGCAGCGATGAGGCGGGGGGGGCCACAGATACGCAGTATTTT. It encodes CASSDEAGGATDTQYF. V usage is TRBV6-4 and J usage is TRBJ2-3, with 9 bases aligning to TRBD2. Per germline, CDR1 MRHNA and CDR2 SNTAGT. This CDR3 spans 16 amino acids. The J segment lost 2 bases and the V segment lost 6 bases, leaving 9 bases of the junction unmatched.

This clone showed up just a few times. CDR3 sequence (DNA): TGTGCCAGCAGCTTCCCGTACTACGAGCAGTACTTC. Its translation is CASSFPYYEQYF. The rearrangement uses TRBV7-9 and TRBJ2-7; D unresolved. V gave up 3 bases and J gave up 3 bases, with 6 bases separating them. This CDR3 has 12 amino acids. Germline V gene data show CDR1 as SEHNR and CDR2 as FQNEAQ (reference sequence).

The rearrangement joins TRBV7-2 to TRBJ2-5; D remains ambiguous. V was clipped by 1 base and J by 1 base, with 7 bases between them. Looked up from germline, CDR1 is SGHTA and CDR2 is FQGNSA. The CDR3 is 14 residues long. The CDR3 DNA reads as TGTGCCAGCAGCTTAGAGGCGTCCCAAGAGACCCAGTACTTC. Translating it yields CASSLEASQETQYF.

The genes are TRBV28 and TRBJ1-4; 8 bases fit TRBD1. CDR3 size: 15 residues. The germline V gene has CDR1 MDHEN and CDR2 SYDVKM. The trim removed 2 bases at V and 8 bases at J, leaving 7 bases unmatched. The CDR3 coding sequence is TGTGCCAGCAGTTTAGTGGGCAGGGGGCAGGAAAAACTGTTTTTT. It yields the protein CASSLVGRGQEKLFF.

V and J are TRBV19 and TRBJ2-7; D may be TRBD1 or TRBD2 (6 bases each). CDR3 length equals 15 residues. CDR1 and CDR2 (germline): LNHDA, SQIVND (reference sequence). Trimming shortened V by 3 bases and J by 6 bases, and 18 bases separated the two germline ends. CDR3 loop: CASSMSRGEFAEQYF. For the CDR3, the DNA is TGTGCCAGTAGTATGAGTAGGGGGGAATTTGCCGAGCAGTACTTC. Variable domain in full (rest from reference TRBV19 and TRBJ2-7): DGGITQSPKYLFRKEGQNVTLSCEQNLNHDAMYWYRQDPGQGLRLIYYSQIVNDFQKGDIAEGYSVSREKKESFPLTVTSAQKNPTAFYLCASSMSRGEFAEQYFGPGTRLTVT.

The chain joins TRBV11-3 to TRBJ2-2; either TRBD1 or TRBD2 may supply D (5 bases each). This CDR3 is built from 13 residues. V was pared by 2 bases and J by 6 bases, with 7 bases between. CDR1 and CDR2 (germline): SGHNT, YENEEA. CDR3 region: CASSLRDPGELFF. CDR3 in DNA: TGTGCCAGCAGCTTACGGGACCCCGGGGAGCTGTTTTTT. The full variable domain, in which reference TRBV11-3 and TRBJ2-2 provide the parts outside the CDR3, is EAGVVQSPRYKIIEKKQPVAFWCNPISGHNTLYWYLQNLGQGPELLIRYENEEAVDDSQLPKDRFSAERLKGVDSTLKIQPAELGDSAVYLCASSLRDPGELFFGEGSRLTVL.

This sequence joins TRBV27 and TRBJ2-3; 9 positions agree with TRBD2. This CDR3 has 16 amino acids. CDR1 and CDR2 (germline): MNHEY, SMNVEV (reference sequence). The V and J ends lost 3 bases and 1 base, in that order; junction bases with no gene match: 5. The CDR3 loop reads CASSFKAGGRTDTQYF. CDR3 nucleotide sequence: TGTGCCAGCAGTTTTAAAGCGGGGGGCCGCACAGATACGCAGTATTTT.

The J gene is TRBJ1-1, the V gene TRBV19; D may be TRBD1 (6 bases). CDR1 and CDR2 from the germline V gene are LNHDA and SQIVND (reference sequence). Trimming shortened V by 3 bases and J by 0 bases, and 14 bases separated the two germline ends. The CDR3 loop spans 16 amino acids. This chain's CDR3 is CASSIRTAHMNTEAFF. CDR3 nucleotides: TGTGCCAGTAGTATTCGGACAGCACACATGAACACTGAAGCTTTCTTT.

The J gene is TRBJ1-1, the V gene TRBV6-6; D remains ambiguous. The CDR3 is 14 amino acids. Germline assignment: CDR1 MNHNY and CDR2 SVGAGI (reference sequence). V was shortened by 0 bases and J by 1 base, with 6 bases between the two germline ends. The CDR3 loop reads CASSYSTENTEAFF. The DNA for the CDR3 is TGTGCCAGCAGTTACTCTACAGAGAACACTGAAGCTTTCTTT.

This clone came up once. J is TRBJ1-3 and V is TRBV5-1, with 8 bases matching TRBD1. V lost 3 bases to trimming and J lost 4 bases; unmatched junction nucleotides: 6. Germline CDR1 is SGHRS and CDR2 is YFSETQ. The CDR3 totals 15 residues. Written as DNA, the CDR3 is TGCGCCAGCAGCTCGGACAGGGTAGGCGGAAACACCATATATTTT. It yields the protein CASSSDRVGGNTIYF.

CDR3 sequence reads: CASSQDRGLGNSPLHF. The CDR3 DNA sequence: TGCGCCAGCAGCCAAGATAGGGGGCTCGGTAATTCACCCCTCCACTTT. This chain connects TRBV4-1 to TRBJ1-6; 7 positions agree with TRBD1. Germline values: CDR1 MGHRA, CDR2 YSYEKL. The CDR3 length is 16 residues. J gave up 6 bases and V 0 bases, and 5 bases lay outside the gene matches.

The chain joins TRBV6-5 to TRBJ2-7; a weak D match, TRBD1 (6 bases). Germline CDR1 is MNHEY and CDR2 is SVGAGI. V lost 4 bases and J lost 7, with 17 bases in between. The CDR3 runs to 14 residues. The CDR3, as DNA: TGTGCCAGCAGTTTCGTGACAGGACGGGGAGAGCAGTACTTC. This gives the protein CASSFVTGRGEQYF.

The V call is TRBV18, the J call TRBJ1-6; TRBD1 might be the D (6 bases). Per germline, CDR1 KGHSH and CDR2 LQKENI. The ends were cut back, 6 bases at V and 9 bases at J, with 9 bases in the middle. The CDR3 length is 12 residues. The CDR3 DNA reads TGTGCCAGCTCTGGGGGCAGTTCACCCCTCCACTTT. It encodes CASSGGSSPLHF.

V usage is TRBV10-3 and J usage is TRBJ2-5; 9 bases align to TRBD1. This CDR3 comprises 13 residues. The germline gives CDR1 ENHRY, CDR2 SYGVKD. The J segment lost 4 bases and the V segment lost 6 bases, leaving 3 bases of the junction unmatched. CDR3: CAIRQGAGETQYF. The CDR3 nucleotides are TGTGCCATCAGACAGGGGGCTGGAGAGACCCAGTACTTC.

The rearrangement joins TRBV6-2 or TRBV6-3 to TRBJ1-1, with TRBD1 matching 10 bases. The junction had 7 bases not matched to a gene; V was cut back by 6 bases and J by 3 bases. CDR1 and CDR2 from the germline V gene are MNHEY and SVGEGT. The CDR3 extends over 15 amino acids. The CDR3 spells CASSEGQGGHTEAFF. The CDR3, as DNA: TGTGCCAGCAGCGAAGGACAGGGGGGGCACACTGAAGCTTTCTTT.

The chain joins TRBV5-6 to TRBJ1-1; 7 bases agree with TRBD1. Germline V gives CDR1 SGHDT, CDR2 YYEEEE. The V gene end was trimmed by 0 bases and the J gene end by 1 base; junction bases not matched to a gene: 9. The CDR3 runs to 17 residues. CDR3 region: CASSLARAGGGNTEAFF. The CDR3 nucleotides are TGTGCCAGCAGCTTGGCCAGGGCAGGGGGTGGGAACACTGAAGCTTTCTTT.

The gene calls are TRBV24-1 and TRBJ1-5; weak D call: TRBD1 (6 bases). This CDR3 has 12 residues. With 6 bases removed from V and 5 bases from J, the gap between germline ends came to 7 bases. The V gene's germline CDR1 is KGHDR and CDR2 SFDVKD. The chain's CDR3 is CATSNRDQPQHF. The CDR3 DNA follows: TGTGCCACCAGTAACAGGGATCAGCCCCAGCATTTT.

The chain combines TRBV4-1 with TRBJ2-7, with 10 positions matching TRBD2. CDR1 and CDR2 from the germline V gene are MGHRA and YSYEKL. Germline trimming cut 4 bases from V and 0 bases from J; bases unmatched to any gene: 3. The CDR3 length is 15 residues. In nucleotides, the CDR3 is TGCGCCAGCAGCCTAGCGGGAGGCCCCTCCTACGAGCAGTACTTC. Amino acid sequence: CASSLAGGPSYEQYF.

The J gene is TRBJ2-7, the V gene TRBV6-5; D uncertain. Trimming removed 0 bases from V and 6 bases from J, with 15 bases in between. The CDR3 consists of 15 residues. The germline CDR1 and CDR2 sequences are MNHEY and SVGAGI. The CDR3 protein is CASSYSSPGDGEQYF. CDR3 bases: TGTGCCAGCAGTTACTCTAGCCCAGGAGACGGCGAGCAGTACTTC.

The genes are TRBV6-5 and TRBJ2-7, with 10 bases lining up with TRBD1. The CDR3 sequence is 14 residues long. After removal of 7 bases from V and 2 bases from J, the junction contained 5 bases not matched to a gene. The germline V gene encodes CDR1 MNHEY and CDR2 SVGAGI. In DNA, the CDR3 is TGTGCCAGCACCCGGGACAGGGGAGCCTACGAGCAGTACTTC. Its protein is CASTRDRGAYEQYF.

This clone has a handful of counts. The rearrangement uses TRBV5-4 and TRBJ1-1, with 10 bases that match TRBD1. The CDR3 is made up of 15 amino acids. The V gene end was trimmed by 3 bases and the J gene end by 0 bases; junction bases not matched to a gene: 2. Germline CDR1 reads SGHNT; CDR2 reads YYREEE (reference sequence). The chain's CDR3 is CASSWDRGMNTEAFF. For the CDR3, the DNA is TGTGCCAGCAGCTGGGACAGGGGTATGAACACTGAAGCTTTCTTT.

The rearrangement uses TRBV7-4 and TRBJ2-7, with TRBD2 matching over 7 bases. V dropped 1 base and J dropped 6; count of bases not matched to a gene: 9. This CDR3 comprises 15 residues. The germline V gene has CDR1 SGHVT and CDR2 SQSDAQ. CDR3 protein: CASSLGGTIWCEQYF. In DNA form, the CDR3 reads TGTGCCAGCAGCTTAGGGGGGACTATATGGTGCGAGCAGTACTTC.